Each of the 24 T cell receptor beta chains below was sequenced from the same sample in a study of cytomegalovirus exposure and HLA in healthy donors. The PCR contained 60 Vbeta and 13 Jbeta primers. The assay was immunoSEQ multiplex PCR, and TCRdb's table has in-frame clones only and misses some. In the table there are approximately 160,000 clones, approximately 67% of which are singletons. Sample: PBMCs. Every receptor here comes from a woman between 18 and 29 years old in good health and CMV-seropositive.

As concerns this clone: The same CDR3 arises from other DNA sequences in this sample as well. V is TRBV7-2 and J is TRBJ2-3; the D is unclear. Germline-derived CDR1 and CDR2 are SGHTA and FQGNSA. The V and J ends lost 5 bases and 2 bases respectively, with 5 bases between them. The CDR3 totals 12 residues. The DNA for the CDR3 is TGTGCCAGCAGCCTGTACACAGATACGCAGTATTTT. This gives the protein CASSLYTDTQYF.

The rearrangement uses TRBV7-2 and TRBJ2-7; the D gene is possibly TRBD2 (5 bases). There are 13 residues in the CDR3. Germline CDR1 reads SGHTA; CDR2 reads FQGNSA. The germline V and J ends were trimmed by 2 bases and 7 bases, with 12 bases remaining between them. CDR3: CASSLSGLLEQYF. The DNA of the CDR3 is TGTGCCAGCAGCTTAAGTGGACTTCTAGAGCAGTACTTC.

The CDR3 protein is CASSYRQGSGQPQHF. The CDR3 DNA is TGTGCCAGCAGTTACCGACAGGGGTCAGGGCAGCCCCAGCATTTT. The chain combines TRBV6-5 with TRBJ1-5, with 8 nucleotides matching TRBD1. Unmatched junction bases numbered 7, after V lost 2 bases and J lost 7 bases. There are 15 residues in the CDR3. Germline-derived CDR1 and CDR2 are MNHEY and SVGAGI.

This clone was found a few times. J is TRBJ2-2 and V is TRBV29-1, with 9 positions matching TRBD2. Germline values: CDR1 SQVTM, CDR2 ANQGSEA. V shed 6 bases and J 1 base; nucleotides not matched to a gene: 3. CDR3 size: 14 residues. The CDR3 sequence: CSVAGGVNTGELFF. Written as DNA, the CDR3 is TGCAGCGTGGCGGGGGGGGTGAACACCGGGGAGCTGTTTTTT.

The chain links TRBV2 to TRBJ1-2; D uncertain. V lost 7 bases and J lost 4, with 16 bases in between. The germline gives CDR1 SNHLY, CDR2 FYNNEI. This CDR3 is 14 amino acids long. DNA of the CDR3: TGTGCCAGCACCCCCACGGGGAGGTCCTATGGCTACACCTTC. This gives the protein CASTPTGRSYGYTF.

V and J are TRBV9 and TRBJ2-7, with 8 bases aligning to TRBD2. The germline V gene has CDR1 SGDLS and CDR2 YYNGEE. V dropped 0 bases and J dropped 3; count of bases not matched to a gene: 2. The CDR3 runs 14 residues. CDR3 sequence reads: CASSVDGGVYEQYF. DNA of the CDR3: TGTGCCAGCAGCGTAGACGGGGGGGTCTACGAGCAGTACTTC.

The rearrangement uses TRBV20-1 and TRBJ1-2; D unresolved. Per the germline V gene, CDR1 is DFQATT and CDR2 is SNEGSKA (reference sequence). Trimming took off 6 bases at V and 13 bases at J, with 18 bases between the two ends. The CDR3 contains 11 residues. CDR3 sequence (DNA): TGCAGTGCGTCGGCGGGGAAGACGAGCACCTTC. Translating it yields CSASAGKTSTF.

The CDR3 loop is CSVVSSGGGEQFF. CDR3 bases: TGCAGCGTTGTGTCTAGCGGGGGGGGTGAGCAGTTCTTC. This chain uses TRBV29-1 with TRBJ2-1, with TRBD2 identical over 12 bases. This CDR3 comprises 13 residues. Germline values: CDR1 SQVTM, CDR2 ANQGSEA. V dropped 4 bases and J dropped 9; count of bases not matched to a gene: 4.

This clone was counted between two and nine times. The chain carries TRBV7-2 and TRBJ2-1; tentatively, D is TRBD2 (5 bases). The CDR3 extends over 13 amino acids. Trimming took off 3 bases at V and 8 bases at J, with 11 bases between the two ends. CDR1 is SGHTA and CDR2 is FQGNSA in the germline V gene. The CDR3 region is CASSLRVGDEQFF. The CDR3 coding sequence is TGTGCCAGCAGCTTGAGGGTGGGCGATGAGCAGTTCTTC.

The count of this clone is one. The V call is TRBV4-3, the J call TRBJ2-7, with D perhaps matching TRBD2 (5 bases). CDR1 and CDR2 from the germline V gene are LGHNA and YSLEER. This CDR3 has 16 amino acids. V dropped 0 bases and J dropped 6 bases, with 18 bases sitting between them. The CDR3 nucleotides are TGCGCCAGCAGCCAAGAGTTCCGGGGTTCGGAGCTCGAGCAGTACTTC. Its translation: CASSQEFRGSELEQYF.

The genes are TRBV5-4 and TRBJ1-1; D possibly corresponds to TRBD1 (5 bases). The V gene's germline CDR1 is SGHNT and CDR2 YYREEE (reference sequence). V shed 0 bases and J shed 5 bases, with 8 bases lying between them. The CDR3 is 13 amino acids. In DNA form, the CDR3 reads TGTGCCAGCAGCTTGGGGGGCAGAACTGAAGCTTTCTTT. Protein: CASSLGGRTEAFF. The full variable domain, rest sourced from reference TRBV5-4 and TRBJ1-1, is ETGVTQSPTHLIKTRGQQVTLRCSSQSGHNTVSWYQQALGQGPQFIFQYYREEENGRGNFPPRFSGLQFPNYSSELNVNALELDDSALYLCASSLGGRTEAFFGQGTRLTVV.

This chain connects TRBV5-6 to TRBJ2-2; tentative D call: TRBD2 (5 bases). In germline, CDR1 is SGHDT, CDR2 YYEEEE. The CDR3 consists of 16 residues. V lost 4 bases to trimming and J lost 3 bases, with 16 bases between them. This CDR3 is CASSTLGRIYTGELFF. The CDR3 nucleotides read TGTGCCAGCAGCACCCTAGGGAGAATATACACCGGGGAGCTGTTTTTT. The whole variable domain, filled in from reference TRBV5-6 and TRBJ2-2, reads DAGVTQSPTHLIKTRGQQVTLRCSPKSGHDTVSWYQQALGQGPQFIFQYYEEEERQRGNFPDRFSGHQFPNYSSELNVNALLLGDSALYLCASSTLGRIYTGELFFGEGSRLTVL.

The V call is TRBV5-4, the J call TRBJ2-3; D call uncertain. Germline V lookup: CDR1 SGHNT, CDR2 YYREEE (reference sequence). V lost 0 bases and J lost 0, with 8 bases in between. The CDR3 consists of 15 residues. The CDR3 DNA reads as TGTGCCAGCAGCTTGGTGTCTTCTAGCACAGATACGCAGTATTTT. Translation: CASSLVSSSTDTQYF.

The DNA for the CDR3 is TGCGCCAGCAGCTTATCGACAGGGAGAAACTCCTACAATGAGCAGTTCTTC. Residues: CASSLSTGRNSYNEQFF. The V gene is TRBV5-1, the J gene TRBJ2-1, with 7 nucleotides matching TRBD1. Germline V gene sequence: CDR1 SGHRS, CDR2 YFSETQ. V lost 2 bases to trimming and J lost 0 bases; unmatched junction nucleotides: 8. CDR3 length: 17 residues.

The chain links TRBV18 to TRBJ1-1; D perhaps matches TRBD1 (6 bases). CDR3 length equals 14 residues. The germline V and J ends were trimmed by 1 base and 7 bases, with 13 bases remaining between them. CDR1 KGHSH and CDR2 LQKENI come from the germline V gene. The CDR3 DNA sequence: TGTGCCAGCTCACCACTTGCAGGGGAAGGTGAAGCTTTCTTT. It specifies CASSPLAGEGEAFF.

In this sample, this clone turned up a few times. The J gene is TRBJ1-1, the V gene TRBV4-3; 10 nucleotides agree with TRBD1. From germline, CDR1 is LGHNA and CDR2 YSLEER. V trimming: 4 bases; J trimming: 11 bases; junction bases outside the gene matches: 7. The CDR3 is 13 residues long. In DNA form, the CDR3 reads TGCGCCAGCAGCCTTTCGGGACAGGGGAAGGCTTTCTTT. Its translation: CASSLSGQGKAFF.

The chain combines TRBV7-9 with TRBJ2-7; TRBD2 matches 8 bases. This CDR3 is built from 16 residues. The V and J ends lost 5 bases and 4 bases, in that order; junction bases with no gene match: 13. The germline V gene has CDR1 SEHNR and CDR2 FQNEAQ (reference sequence). The DNA of the CDR3 is TGTGCCAGCAGCCCTAGAGGACTAGCCGGAACATACGAGCAGTACTTC. This gives the protein CASSPRGLAGTYEQYF.

The chain couples TRBV11-1 to TRBJ1-1, with unresolved D. This CDR3 is 13 amino acids long. V was pared by 5 bases and J by 1 base, with 8 bases between. Germline assignment: CDR1 SGHAT and CDR2 FQDESV (reference sequence). The CDR3 bases are TGTGCCAGCAGCCCACGAGCGAACACTGAAGCTTTCTTT. It is translated as CASSPRANTEAFF. Full variable domain (rest looked up from reference TRBV11-1 and TRBJ1-1): EAEVAQSPRYKITEKSQAVAFWCDPISGHATLYWYRQILGQGPELLVQFQDESVVDDSQLPKDRFSAERLKGVDSTLKIQPAELGDSAMYLCASSPRANTEAFFGQGTRLTVV.

The rearrangement uses TRBV25-1 and TRBJ2-5; 7 positions agree with TRBD2. The CDR3 spans 17 residues. V dropped 4 bases and J dropped 3; count of bases not matched to a gene: 14. Germline values: CDR1 MGHDK, CDR2 SYGVNS. CDR3 coding DNA: TGTGCCAGCAGTGTTGATGCTAGCGGAGGCTGGAAAGAGACCCAGTACTTC. Translated, it gives CASSVDASGGWKETQYF.

V and J are TRBV5-1 and TRBJ2-1; the match to TRBD1 covers 8 bases. This CDR3 comprises 16 residues. The junction had 7 bases not matched to a gene; V was cut back by 3 bases and J by 2 bases. Germline assignment: CDR1 SGHRS and CDR2 YFSETQ. The CDR3 nucleotides are TGCGCCAGCAGCTCGACAGGGGTCCCCCCCTACAATGAGCAGTTCTTC. It translates to CASSSTGVPPYNEQFF.

This clone was found a few times. The chain carries TRBV5-1 and TRBJ1-1, with a weak D call TRBD1 (6 bases). V dropped 1 base and J dropped 0 bases, with 13 bases sitting between them. Per the germline V gene, CDR1 is SGHRS and CDR2 is YFSETQ. The CDR3 runs to 16 residues. In nucleotides, the CDR3 is TGCGCCAGCAGCTTGTTGGCAGGGGTGGTGAACACTGAAGCTTTCTTT. This codes for CASSLLAGVVNTEAFF.

The rearrangement uses TRBV4-2 and TRBJ1-5, with TRBD1 matching 7 bases. Trimming at V came to 0 bases and at J to 1 base, leaving 6 bases not matched to a gene. The CDR3 spans 17 residues. Germline loops: CDR1 LGHNA, CDR2 YNFKEQ. The CDR3 sequence: CASSQDSGTDSNQPQHF. The CDR3 nucleotides are TGTGCCAGCAGCCAAGATTCGGGGACAGACAGCAATCAGCCCCAGCATTTT.

This clone appeared a few times. The CDR3: CASSLMVGLAGRAYEQYF. The DNA for the CDR3 is TGTGCCAGCAGCTTAATGGTTGGACTAGCGGGGAGAGCCTACGAGCAGTACTTC. The gene calls are TRBV7-9 and TRBJ2-7; 12 nucleotides line up with TRBD2. Trimming at V came to 2 bases and at J to 2 bases, leaving 10 bases not matched to a gene. The germline gives CDR1 SEHNR, CDR2 FQNEAQ (reference sequence). The CDR3 has 18 amino acids.

The CDR3 loop is CASSEGGQGVVGQPQHF. The CDR3 coding sequence is TGTGCCAGCAGTGAAGGGGGACAGGGGGTCGTAGGACAGCCCCAGCATTTT. The V and J genes are TRBV25-1 and TRBJ1-5; 11 nucleotides line up with TRBD1. CDR3 size: 17 residues. Losses at the gene ends were 2 bases for V and 7 bases for J; bases not matched to a gene: 10. The germline gives CDR1 MGHDK, CDR2 SYGVNS.